Listed below are T cell receptor beta chains from one sample, sequenced in a study of blood T cell repertoires in COVID-19. TCRdb's table, derived via immunoSEQ multiplex PCR, lists solely in-frame clones and lacks some. Of about 36,000 clones listed, about 85% were seen once; the top ten hold 1.5% to 2%. Input material: peripheral blood. These receptors were taken from a man aged 60 to 75 with COVID-19, enrolled during active disease. Both conserved end residues are part of each CDR3. Each record gives: V gene, D gene, clone size, J gene, CDR3 DNA, CDR3 protein. The D gene is left open where the match is weak. Rows may omit the clone size; those that give it use once, few, many or a size class.

>TRBV4-3|-|-|TRBJ2-7
TGCGCCAGCAGCCAAGAATCAGGCCACAGGCCCTACGAGCAGTACTTC
CASSQESGHRPYEQYF
>TRBV10-3|-|-|TRBJ1-2
TGTGCCATCAGTGAGTTCAGCGAATACTACTATGGCTACACCTTC
CAISEFSEYYYGYTF
>TRBV27|-|-|TRBJ2-1
TGTGCCAGCAGTACCTCTTCAGGGCGAAGCTCCTACAATGAGCAGTTCTTC
CASSTSSGRSSYNEQFF
>TRBV5-4|-|-|TRBJ2-7
TGTGCCAGCAGCCCTGACGTTCAGGTTTCCTACGAGCAGTACTTC
CASSPDVQVSYEQYF
>TRBV7-8|-|few|TRBJ2-7
TGTGCCAGCAGCTTAGGGCAGGGGGGTAGCGAGCAGTACTTC
CASSLGQGGSEQYF
>TRBV30|-|-|TRBJ1-2
TGTGCCTGGAGCTGGGGGGGTGGGAATGGCTACACCTTC
CAWSWGGGNGYTF
>TRBV5-4|TRBD1|-|TRBJ1-3
TGTGCCAGCAGCGCCACAGGGGGCCGAGGAAACACCATATATTTT
CASSATGGRGNTIYF
>TRBV5-8|TRBD2|-|TRBJ2-7
TGTGCCAGCAAAGAAGCGGGAATTTCCCACGAGCAGTACTTC
CASKEAGISHEQYF
>TRBV7-9|-|-|TRBJ1-1
TGTGCCAGTGTATTAGACACTGAAGCTTTCTTT
CASVLDTEAFF
>TRBV9|-|-|TRBJ1-2
TGTGCCAGCAGCGTAGGCCGGCCCCGGGGAACCCAGGGCTACACCTTC
CASSVGRPRGTQGYTF
>TRBV24-1|TRBD2|once|TRBJ2-2
TGTGCCACATCGACTAGCGGGGATATTACCGGGGAGCTGTTTTTT
CATSTSGDITGELFF
>TRBV2|-|-|TRBJ2-5
TGTGCCAGCAGTGAAATGGGCATCGAGACCCAGTACTTC
CASSEMGIETQYF
>TRBV5-6|-|-|TRBJ2-5
TGTGCCAGCAGCTCGACAGGTTCCGAGACCCAGTACTTC
CASSSTGSETQYF
>TRBV6-5|-|-|TRBJ1-2
TGTGCCAGCAGAGGCGGGAGCTATGGCTACACCTTC
CASRGGSYGYTF
>TRBV6-5|-|once|TRBJ1-5
TGTGCCAGCGGGGCCGGGAGCAATCAGCCCCAGCATTTT
CASGAGSNQPQHF
>TRBV3-1/TRBV3-2|TRBD1|-|TRBJ1-1
TGTGCCAGCAGCAACAGGGGGCAGAACACTGAAGCTTTCTTT
CASSNRGQNTEAFF
>TRBV5-1|-|-|TRBJ2-3
TGCGCCAGCAGCTTGGGCGGCCAAACAGATACGCAGTATTTT
CASSLGGQTDTQYF
>TRBV19|TRBD2|-|TRBJ2-5
TGTGCCAGTAGTATCCCCAGCGGGAGAGGGCAAGAGACCCAGTACTTC
CASSIPSGRGQETQYF
>TRBV18|TRBD2|-|TRBJ2-7
TGTGCCAGCTCACCAAAGGCCGGACTAGCGGGAAGTTCCTACGAGCAGTACTTC
CASSPKAGLAGSSYEQYF
>TRBV7-2|-|-|TRBJ1-2
TGTGCCAGCAGCTTATCACAGGGAGCTAACTATGGCTACACCTTC
CASSLSQGANYGYTF
>TRBV18|-|-|TRBJ2-3
TGTGCCAGCTCAGCTGCCAGGGACACAGATACGCAGTATTTT
CASSAARDTDTQYF
>TRBV5-4|TRBD1|-|TRBJ2-2
TGTGCCAGCAGCATGGGACAGACGAACACCGGGGAGCTGTTTTTT
CASSMGQTNTGELFF
>TRBV7-6|-|-|TRBJ2-3
TGTGCCAGCAGCTCCTCGGCAGGGACAGATACGCAGTATTTT
CASSSSAGTDTQYF
>TRBV25-1|TRBD2|-|TRBJ2-5
TGTGCCAGCACGCAGCGGGAGGGCCTGGGGGAGACCCAGTACTTC
CASTQREGLGETQYF